Each of the 4 T cell receptor beta chains below was sequenced from the same sample in a study of T cell repertoires in aging, cancer and after chemotherapy. Peripheral blood genomic DNA, not sorted cells or RNA, was the template. Multiplex touch-down PCR with TRB-A/B primers amplified rearranged V-D-J TRB sequences. TCRdb redid the calling of the multiplex PCR reads with MiXCR, one entry per CDR3 protein. The sample lists about 1,800 distinct CDR3 sequences, 28% seen once, with 49% in the top ten. The sequenced sample was blood. The receptors shown here come from a human donor with a solid tumor.

This clonotype was found a few times. The chain joins TRBV18 to TRBJ2-2, with 8 nucleotides matching TRBD2. Germline V gene sequence: CDR1 KGHSH, CDR2 LQKENI. The CDR3 sequence is 17 residues long. The V gene end was trimmed by 4 bases and the J gene end by 0 bases; junction bases not matched to a gene: 7. DNA of the CDR3: TGTGCCAGCTCACAATCCGCGGGGGGAGCGAACACCGGGGAGCTGTTTTTT. It encodes CASSQSAGGANTGELFF.

This chain links TRBV6-2 or TRBV6-3 with TRBJ1-1, with D unresolved. The CDR3 runs to 12 residues. Trimming left V 10 bases short and J 5 bases short, with 14 bases between. The germline CDR1 and CDR2 sequences are MNHEY and SVGEGT. Here the CDR3 reads CATGREYTEAFF. In nucleotides, the CDR3 is TGTGCCACCGGGAGGGAATATACTGAAGCTTTCTTT.

This chain uses TRBV20-1 with TRBJ2-5; no clear D. From germline, CDR1 is DFQATT and CDR2 SNEGSKA (reference sequence). The CDR3 is made up of 11 amino acids. Trimming removed 4 bases at V and 2 bases at J, with 5 bases between. The CDR3 protein is CSATNQETQYF. CDR3 coding DNA: TGCAGTGCTACAAATCAAGAGACCCAGTACTTC.

This clonotype is judged medium-sized. The gene calls are TRBV28 and TRBJ2-3, with D possibly being TRBD2 (5 bases). Looked up from germline, CDR1 is MDHEN and CDR2 is SYDVKM. The CDR3 is 13 amino acids. V was cut by 6 bases and J by 6 bases, with 13 bases left in between. The CDR3 coding sequence is TGTGCCAGCAGCCACGGAGGAGCCGATACGCAGTATTTT. Its protein is CASSHGGADTQYF.